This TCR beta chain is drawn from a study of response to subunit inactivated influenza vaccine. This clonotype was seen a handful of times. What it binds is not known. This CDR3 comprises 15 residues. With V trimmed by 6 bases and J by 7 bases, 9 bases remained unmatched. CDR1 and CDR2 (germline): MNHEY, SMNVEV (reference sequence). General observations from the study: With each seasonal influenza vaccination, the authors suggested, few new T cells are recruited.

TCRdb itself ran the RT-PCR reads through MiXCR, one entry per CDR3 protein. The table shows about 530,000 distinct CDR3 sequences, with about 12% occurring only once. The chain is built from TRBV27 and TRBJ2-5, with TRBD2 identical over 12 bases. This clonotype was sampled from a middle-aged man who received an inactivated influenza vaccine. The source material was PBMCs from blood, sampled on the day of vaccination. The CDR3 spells CASRPLAGGPPTQYF. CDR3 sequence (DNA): TGTGCCAGCAGACCCCTAGCGGGGGGGCCTCCGACCCAGTACTTC.